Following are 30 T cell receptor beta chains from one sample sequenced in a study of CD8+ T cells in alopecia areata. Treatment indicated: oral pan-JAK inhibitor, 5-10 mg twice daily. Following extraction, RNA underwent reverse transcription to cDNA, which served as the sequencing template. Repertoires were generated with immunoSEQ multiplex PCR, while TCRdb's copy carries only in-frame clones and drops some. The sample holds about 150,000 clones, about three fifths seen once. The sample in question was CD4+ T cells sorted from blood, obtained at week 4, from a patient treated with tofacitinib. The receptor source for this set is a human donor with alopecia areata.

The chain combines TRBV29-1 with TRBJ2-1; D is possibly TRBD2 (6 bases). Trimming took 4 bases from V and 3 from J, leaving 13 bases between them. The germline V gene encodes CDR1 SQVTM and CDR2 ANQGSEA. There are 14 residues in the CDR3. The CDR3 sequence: CSVGSGSLYNEQFF. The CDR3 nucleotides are TGCAGCGTTGGGAGCGGGTCCCTCTACAATGAGCAGTTCTTC.

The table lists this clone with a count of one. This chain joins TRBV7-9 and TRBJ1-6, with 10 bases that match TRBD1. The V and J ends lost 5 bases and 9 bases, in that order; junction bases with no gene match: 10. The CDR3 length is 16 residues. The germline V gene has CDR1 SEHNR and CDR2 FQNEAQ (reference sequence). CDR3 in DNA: TGTGCCAGCAGCCCTCTGACAGGGGGCGAGCGTTCACCCCTCCACTTT. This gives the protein CASSPLTGGERSPLHF.

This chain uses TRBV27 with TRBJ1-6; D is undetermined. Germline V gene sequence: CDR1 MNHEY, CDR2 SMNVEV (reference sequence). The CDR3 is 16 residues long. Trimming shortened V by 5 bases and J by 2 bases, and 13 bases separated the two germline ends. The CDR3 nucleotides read TGTGCCAGCAGTCTAACCGTTGGGCCCTATAATTCACCCCTCCACTTT. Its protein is CASSLTVGPYNSPLHF.

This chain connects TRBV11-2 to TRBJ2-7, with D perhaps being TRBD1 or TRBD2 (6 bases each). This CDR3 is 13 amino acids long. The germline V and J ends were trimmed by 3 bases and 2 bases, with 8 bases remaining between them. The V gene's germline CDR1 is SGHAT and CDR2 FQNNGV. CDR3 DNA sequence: TGTGCCAGCAGCTTTAGGGGGGCCTACGAGCAGTACTTC. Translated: CASSFRGAYEQYF.

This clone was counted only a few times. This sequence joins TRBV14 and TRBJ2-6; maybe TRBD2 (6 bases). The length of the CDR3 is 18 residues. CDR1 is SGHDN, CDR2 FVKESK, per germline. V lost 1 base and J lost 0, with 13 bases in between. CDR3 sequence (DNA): TGTGCCAGCAGCCAAGTGGGGGGAGCCCTCTCTGGGGCCAACGTCCTGACTTTC. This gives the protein CASSQVGGALSGANVLTF. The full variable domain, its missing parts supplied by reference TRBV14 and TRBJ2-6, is EAGVTQFPSHSVIEKGQTVTLRCDPISGHDNLYWYRRVMGKEIKFLLHFVKESKQDESGMPNNRFLAERTGGTYSTLKVQPAELEDSGVYFCASSQVGGALSGANVLTFGAGSRLTVL.

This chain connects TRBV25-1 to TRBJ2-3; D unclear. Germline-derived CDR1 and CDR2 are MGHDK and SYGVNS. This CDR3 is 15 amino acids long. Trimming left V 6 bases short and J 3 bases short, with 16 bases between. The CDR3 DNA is TGTGCCAGCAGCATGATCGGGCTTTCGACAGATACGCAGTATTTT. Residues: CASSMIGLSTDTQYF.

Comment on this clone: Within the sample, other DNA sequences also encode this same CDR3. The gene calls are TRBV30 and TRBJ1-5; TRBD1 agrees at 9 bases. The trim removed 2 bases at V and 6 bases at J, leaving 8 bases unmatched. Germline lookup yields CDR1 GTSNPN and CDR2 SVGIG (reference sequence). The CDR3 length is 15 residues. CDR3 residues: CAWSLGQGVSQPQHF. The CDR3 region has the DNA TGTGCCTGGAGTCTGGGACAGGGAGTGAGTCAGCCCCAGCATTTT.

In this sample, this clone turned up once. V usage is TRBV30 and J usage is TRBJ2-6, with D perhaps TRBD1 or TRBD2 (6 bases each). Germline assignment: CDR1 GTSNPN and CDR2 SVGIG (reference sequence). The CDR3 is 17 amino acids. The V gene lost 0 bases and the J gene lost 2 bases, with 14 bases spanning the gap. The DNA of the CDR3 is TGTGCCTGGAGTGTATTTTGGGGGGCCGCTGGGGCCAACGTCCTGACTTTC. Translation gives CAWSVFWGAAGANVLTF.

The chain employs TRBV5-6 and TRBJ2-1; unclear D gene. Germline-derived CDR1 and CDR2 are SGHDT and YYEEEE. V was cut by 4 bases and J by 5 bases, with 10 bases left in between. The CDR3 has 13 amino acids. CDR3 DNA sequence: TGTGCCAGCAGCCCAAACGTAAACAATGAGCAGTTCTTC. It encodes CASSPNVNNEQFF.

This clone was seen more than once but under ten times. The CDR3 spells CASSFWGSDSSYNEQFF. CDR3 nucleotide sequence: TGTGCCAGCAGCTTTTGGGGCTCGGACAGCTCCTACAATGAGCAGTTCTTC. This chain joins TRBV11-2 and TRBJ2-1; D may be TRBD1 (6 bases). The V gene's germline CDR1 is SGHAT and CDR2 FQNNGV. This CDR3 spans 17 amino acids. V was shortened by 3 bases and J by 0 bases, with 15 bases between the two germline ends.

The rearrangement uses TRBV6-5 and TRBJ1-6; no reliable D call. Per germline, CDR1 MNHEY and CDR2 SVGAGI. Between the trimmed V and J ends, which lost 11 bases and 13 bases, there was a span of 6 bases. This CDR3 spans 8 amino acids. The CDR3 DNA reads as TGTGCCCTACCCCCCCTCCACTTT. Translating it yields CALPPLHF.

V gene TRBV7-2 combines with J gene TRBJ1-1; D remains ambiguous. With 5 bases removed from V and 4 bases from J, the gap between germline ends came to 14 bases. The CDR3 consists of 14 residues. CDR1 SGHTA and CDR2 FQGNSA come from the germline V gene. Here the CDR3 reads CASSPNRLSTEAFF. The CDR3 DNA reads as TGTGCCAGCAGCCCCAATAGGTTATCCACTGAAGCTTTCTTT. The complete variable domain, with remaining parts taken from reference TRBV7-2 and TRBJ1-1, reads GAGVSQSPSNKVTEKGKDVELRCDPISGHTALYWYRQSLGQGLEFLIYFQGNSAPDKSGLPSDRFSAERTGGSVSTLTIQRTQQEDSAVYLCASSPNRLSTEAFFGQGTRLTVV.

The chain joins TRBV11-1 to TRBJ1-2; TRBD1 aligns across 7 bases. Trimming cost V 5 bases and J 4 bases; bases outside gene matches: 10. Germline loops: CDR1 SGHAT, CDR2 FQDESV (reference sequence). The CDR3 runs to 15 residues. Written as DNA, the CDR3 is TGTGCCAGCAGCCCTCGGACAGGCCACTCCTATGGCTACACCTTC. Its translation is CASSPRTGHSYGYTF.

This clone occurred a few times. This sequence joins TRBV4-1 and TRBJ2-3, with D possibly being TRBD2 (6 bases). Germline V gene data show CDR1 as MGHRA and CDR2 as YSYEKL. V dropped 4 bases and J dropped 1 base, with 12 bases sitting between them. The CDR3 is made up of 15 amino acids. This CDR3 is CASSPRERGTDTQYF. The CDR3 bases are TGCGCCAGCAGCCCCAGGGAGCGGGGCACAGATACGCAGTATTTT.

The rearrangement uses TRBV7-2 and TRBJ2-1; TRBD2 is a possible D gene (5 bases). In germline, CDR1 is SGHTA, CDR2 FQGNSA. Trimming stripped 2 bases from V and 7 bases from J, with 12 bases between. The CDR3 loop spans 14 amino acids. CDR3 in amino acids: CASSLQHTGNEQFF. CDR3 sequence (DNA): TGTGCCAGCAGCTTACAACACACGGGGAATGAGCAGTTCTTC.

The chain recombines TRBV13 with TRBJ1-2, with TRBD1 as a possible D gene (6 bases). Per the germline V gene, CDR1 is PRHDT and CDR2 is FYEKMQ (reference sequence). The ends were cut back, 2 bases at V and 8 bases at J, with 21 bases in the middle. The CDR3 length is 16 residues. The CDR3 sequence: CASSLQQGRGGLGYTF. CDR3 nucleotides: TGTGCCAGCAGCTTACAACAGGGTAGGGGAGGGCTCGGCTACACCTTC.

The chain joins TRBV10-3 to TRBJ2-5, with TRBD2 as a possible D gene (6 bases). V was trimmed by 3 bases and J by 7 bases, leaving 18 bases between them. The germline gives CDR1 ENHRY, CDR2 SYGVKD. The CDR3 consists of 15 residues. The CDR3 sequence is CAISETAGPPGTQYF. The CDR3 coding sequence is TGTGCCATCAGTGAAACGGCGGGGCCACCGGGGACCCAGTACTTC.

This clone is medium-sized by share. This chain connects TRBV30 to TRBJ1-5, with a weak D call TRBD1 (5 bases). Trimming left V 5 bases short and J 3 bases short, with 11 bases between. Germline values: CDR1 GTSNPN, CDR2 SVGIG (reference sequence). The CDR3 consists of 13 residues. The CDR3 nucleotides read TGTGCCTGGGCCCCGGACAACAATCAGCCCCAGCATTTT. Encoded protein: CAWAPDNNQPQHF.

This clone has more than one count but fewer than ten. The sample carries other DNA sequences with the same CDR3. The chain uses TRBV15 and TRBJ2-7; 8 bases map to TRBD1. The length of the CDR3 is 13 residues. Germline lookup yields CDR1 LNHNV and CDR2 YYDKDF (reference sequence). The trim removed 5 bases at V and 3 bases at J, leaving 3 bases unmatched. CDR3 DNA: TGTGCCACCAGCCGGGACAGGAGCTACGAGCAGTACTTC. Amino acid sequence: CATSRDRSYEQYF.

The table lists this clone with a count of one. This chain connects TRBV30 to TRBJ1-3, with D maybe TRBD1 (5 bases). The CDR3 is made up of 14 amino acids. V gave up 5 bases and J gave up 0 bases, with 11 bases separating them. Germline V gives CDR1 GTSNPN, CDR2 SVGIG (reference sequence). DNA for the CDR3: TGTGCCTGGCAAGCTGACAGCTCTGGAAACACCATATATTTT. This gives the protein CAWQADSSGNTIYF.

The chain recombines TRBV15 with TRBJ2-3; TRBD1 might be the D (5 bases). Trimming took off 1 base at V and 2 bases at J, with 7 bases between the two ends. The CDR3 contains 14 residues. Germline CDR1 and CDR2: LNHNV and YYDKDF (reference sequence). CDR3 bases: TGTGCCACCAGCAGAGGACAGCTCACAGATACGCAGTATTTT. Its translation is CATSRGQLTDTQYF.

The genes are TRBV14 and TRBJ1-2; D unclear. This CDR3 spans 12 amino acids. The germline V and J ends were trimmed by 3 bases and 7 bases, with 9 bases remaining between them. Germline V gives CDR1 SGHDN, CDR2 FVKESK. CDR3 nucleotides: TGTGCCAGCAGCCAGGGGTTGAGTGGCTACACCTTC. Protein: CASSQGLSGYTF.

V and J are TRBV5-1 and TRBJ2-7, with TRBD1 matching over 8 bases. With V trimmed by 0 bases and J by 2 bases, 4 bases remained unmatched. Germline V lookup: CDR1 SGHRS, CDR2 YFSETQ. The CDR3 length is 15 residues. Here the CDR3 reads CASSLGGQATYEQYF. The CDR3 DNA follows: TGCGCCAGCAGCTTGGGGGGACAGGCAACCTACGAGCAGTACTTC.

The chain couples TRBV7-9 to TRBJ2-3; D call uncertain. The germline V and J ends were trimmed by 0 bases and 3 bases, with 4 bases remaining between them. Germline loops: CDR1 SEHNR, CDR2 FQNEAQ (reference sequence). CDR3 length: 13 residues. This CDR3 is CASSLAATDTQYF. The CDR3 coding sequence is TGTGCCAGCAGCTTAGCGGCGACAGATACGCAGTATTTT.

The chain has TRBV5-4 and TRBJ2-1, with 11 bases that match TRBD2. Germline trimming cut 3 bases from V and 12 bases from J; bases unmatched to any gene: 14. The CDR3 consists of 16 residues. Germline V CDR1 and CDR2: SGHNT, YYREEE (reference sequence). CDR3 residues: CASSSTSGAPSGGQFF. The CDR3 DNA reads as TGTGCCAGCAGCTCGACTAGCGGGGCGCCCTCGGGTGGGCAGTTCTTC.

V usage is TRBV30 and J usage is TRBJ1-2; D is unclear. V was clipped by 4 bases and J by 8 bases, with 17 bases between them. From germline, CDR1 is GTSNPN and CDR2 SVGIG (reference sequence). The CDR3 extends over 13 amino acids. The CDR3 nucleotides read TGTGCCTGGACCTCTCAGTCCCGAGGGGGCTACACCTTC. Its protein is CAWTSQSRGGYTF. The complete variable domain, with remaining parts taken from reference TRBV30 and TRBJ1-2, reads SQTIHQWPATLVQPVGSPLSLECTVEGTSNPNLYWYRQAAGRGLQLLFYSVGIGQISSEVPQNLSASRPQDRQFILSSKKLLLSDSGFYLCAWTSQSRGGYTFGSGTRLTVV.

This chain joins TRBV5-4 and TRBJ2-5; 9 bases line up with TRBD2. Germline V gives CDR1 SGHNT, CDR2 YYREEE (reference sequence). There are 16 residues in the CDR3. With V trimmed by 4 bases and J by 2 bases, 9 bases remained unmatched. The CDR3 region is CASSLPGAGGQETQYF. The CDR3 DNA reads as TGTGCCAGCAGCCTACCGGGTGCGGGGGGGCAAGAGACCCAGTACTTC.

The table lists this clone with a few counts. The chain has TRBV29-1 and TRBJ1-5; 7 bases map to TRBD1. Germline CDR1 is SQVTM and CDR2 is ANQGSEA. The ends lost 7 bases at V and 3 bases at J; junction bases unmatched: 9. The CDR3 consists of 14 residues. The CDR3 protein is CSATQGQNNQPQHF. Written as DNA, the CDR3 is TGCAGCGCCACCCAGGGACAGAACAATCAGCCCCAGCATTTT.

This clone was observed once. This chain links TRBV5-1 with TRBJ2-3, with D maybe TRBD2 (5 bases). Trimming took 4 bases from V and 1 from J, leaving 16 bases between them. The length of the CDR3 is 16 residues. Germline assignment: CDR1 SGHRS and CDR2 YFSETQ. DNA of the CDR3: TGCGCCAGCAGCCAAAATTCGGGGTTCGGCACAGATACGCAGTATTTT. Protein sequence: CASSQNSGFGTDTQYF.

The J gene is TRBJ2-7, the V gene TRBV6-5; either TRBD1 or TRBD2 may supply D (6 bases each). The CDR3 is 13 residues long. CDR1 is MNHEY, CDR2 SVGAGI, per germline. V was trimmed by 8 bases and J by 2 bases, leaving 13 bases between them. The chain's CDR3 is CASGRTVTYEQYF. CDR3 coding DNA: TGTGCCAGCGGGAGGACAGTTACCTACGAGCAGTACTTC.